This passage covers 2 T cell receptor beta chains from one sample sequenced in a study of T cell responses to AZD1222 COVID-19 vaccine. The data were produced by immunoSEQ multiplex PCR, yet TCRdb's version contains in-frame clones alone and is incomplete. Of 150,000 to 200,000 clones in the sample, less than 95% were seen once. The sequencing here drew on peripheral blood, taken 28 days after the second AZD1222 dose. These receptors came from an adult who received the AZD1222 COVID-19 vaccine.

To note about this clone: At one of its ends the junction is not consistent with the germline gene, which may arise from a read error. The chain couples TRBV28 to TRBJ1-2, with D possibly matching TRBD1 (6 bases). Germline assignment: CDR1 MDHEN and CDR2 SYDVKM. CDR3 length equals 12 residues. CDR3 nucleotide sequence: TGTGCCAGCAGTTTCAGGAACAGGGTGGGATTCTTC. It specifies CASSFRNRVGFF.

The chain employs TRBV6-5 and TRBJ2-1; D could derive from TRBD1 or TRBD2 (5 bases each). Germline loops: CDR1 MNHEY, CDR2 SVGAGI. The CDR3 covers 14 residues. The germline V and J ends were trimmed by 6 bases and 6 bases, with 15 bases remaining between them. The CDR3 sequence is CASRMIAGTNEQFF. The CDR3 bases are TGTGCCAGCAGGATGATCGCAGGGACCAATGAGCAGTTCTTC.